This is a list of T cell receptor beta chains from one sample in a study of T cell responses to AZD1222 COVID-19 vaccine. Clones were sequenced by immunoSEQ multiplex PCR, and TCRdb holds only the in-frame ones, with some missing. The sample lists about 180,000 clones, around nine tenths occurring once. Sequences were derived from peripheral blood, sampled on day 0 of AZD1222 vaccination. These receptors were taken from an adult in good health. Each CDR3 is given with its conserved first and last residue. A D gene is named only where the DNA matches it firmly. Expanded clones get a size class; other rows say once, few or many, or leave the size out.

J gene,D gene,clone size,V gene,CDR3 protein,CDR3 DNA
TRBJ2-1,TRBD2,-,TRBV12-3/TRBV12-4,CASSPTSGRQFF,TGTGCCAGCAGCCCTACTAGCGGGAGGCAGTTCTTC
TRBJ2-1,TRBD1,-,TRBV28,CASNTQGLGEQFF,TGTGCCAGCAATACACAGGGGCTCGGTGAGCAGTTCTTC
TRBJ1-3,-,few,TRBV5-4,CASSRGGVGNTIYF,TGTGCCAGCAGCCGGGGAGGGGTAGGAAACACCATATATTTT
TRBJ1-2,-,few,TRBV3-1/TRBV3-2,CASSQQPEGGYGYTF,TGTGCCAGCAGCCAACAGCCCGAGGGCGGCTATGGCTACACCTTC
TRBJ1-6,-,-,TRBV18,CASSPDRNSPLHF,TGTGCCAGCTCACCAGACAGAAATTCACCCCTCCACTTT
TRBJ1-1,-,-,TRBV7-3,CASSLVGGSTEAFF,TGTGCCAGCAGCTTGGTTGGGGGTTCTACTGAAGCTTTCTTT
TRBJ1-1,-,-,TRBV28,CAGGLLGGLGAFF,TGTGCCGGAGGGCTTCTTGGGGGTTTGGGAGCTTTCTTT
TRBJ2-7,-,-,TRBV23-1,CASSQEGPYEQYF,TGCGCCAGCAGTCAAGAGGGGCCCTACGAGCAGTACTTC
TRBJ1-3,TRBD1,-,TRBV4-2,CASSQLGQDNTIYF,TGTGCCAGCAGCCAACTCGGACAGGACAACACCATATATTTT
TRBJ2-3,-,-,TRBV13,CASSNTDTQYF,TGTGCCAGCAGCAACACAGATACGCAGTATTTT
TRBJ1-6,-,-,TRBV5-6,CASSFGPGHRSPLHF,TGTGCCAGCAGCTTTGGGCCAGGGCACCGGTCACCCCTCCACTTT
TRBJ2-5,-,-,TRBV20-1,CSAAGQETQYF,TGCAGTGCCGCAGGGCAAGAGACCCAGTACTTC
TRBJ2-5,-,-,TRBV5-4,CASSLGGAETQYF,TGTGCCAGCAGCTTGGGGGGAGCAGAGACCCAGTACTTC
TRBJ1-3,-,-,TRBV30,CAWSQVPSSGNTIYF,TGTGCCTGGAGTCAGGTTCCCTCCTCTGGAAACACCATATATTTT
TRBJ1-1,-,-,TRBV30,CAWSPSMGGQAEAFF,TGTGCCTGGAGTCCCTCCATGGGGGGACAAGCTGAAGCTTTCTTT
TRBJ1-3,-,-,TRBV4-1,CASSQEYPRQAGNTIYF,TGCGCCAGCAGCCAAGAATATCCGAGACAGGCGGGAAACACCATATATTTT
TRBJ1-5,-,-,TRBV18,CASSPRQVNQPQHF,TGTGCCAGCTCACCACGCCAGGTCAATCAGCCCCAGCATTTT
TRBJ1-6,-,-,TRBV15,CATSLPPSSYNSPLHF,TGTGCCACCAGCTTACCCCCAAGCTCCTATAATTCACCCCTCCACTTT
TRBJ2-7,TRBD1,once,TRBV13,CASSYGTGNYEQYF,TGTGCCAGCAGCTACGGGACAGGGAACTACGAGCAGTACTTC
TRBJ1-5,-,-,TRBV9,CASSAAINQPQHF,TGTGCCAGCAGCGCGGCTATCAATCAGCCCCAGCATTTT
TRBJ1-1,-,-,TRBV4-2,CASSQDLDLGVNTEAFF,TGTGCCAGCAGCCAAGATTTGGACCTGGGGGTGAACACTGAAGCTTTCTTT
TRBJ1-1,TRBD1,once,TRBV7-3,CASSVGQGAYTEAFF,TGTGCCAGCAGCGTAGGACAGGGGGCTTACACTGAAGCTTTCTTT
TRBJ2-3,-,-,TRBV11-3,CASSPPGTDTQYF,TGTGCCAGCAGCCCCCCGGGGACAGATACGCAGTATTTT
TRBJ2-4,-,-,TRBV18,CASSSLQAGNIQYF,TGTGCCAGCTCCAGCCTCCAGGCCGGAAACATTCAGTACTTC
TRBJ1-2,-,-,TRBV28,CASSSIPVGGYTF,TGTGCCAGCAGTTCTATTCCGGTTGGTGGCTACACCTTC
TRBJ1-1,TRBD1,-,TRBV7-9,CASTQGTVNTEAFF,TGTGCCAGCACCCAAGGGACAGTGAACACTGAAGCTTTCTTT
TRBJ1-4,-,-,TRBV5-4,CASSLVGEKLFF,TGTGCCAGCAGCCTCGTAGGCGAAAAACTGTTTTTT
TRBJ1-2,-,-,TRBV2,CASSEEGTRPDYGYTF,TGTGCCAGCAGTGAAGAAGGGACACGGCCTGACTATGGCTACACCTTC
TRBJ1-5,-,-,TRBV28,CASRTGNSNQPQHF,TGTGCCAGCAGAACAGGGAATAGCAATCAGCCCCAGCATTTT
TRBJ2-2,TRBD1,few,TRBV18,CASSPRIHTGATGELFF,TGTGCCAGCTCACCACGCATCCATACAGGGGCCACCGGGGAGCTGTTTTTT
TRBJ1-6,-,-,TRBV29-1,CSVGRDYNSPLHF,TGCAGCGTCGGACGGGATTATAATTCACCCCTCCACTTT
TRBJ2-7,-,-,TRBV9,CASSAGGSEQYF,TGTGCCAGCAGCGCCGGAGGTTCCGAGCAGTACTTC
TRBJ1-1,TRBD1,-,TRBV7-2,CASSPRTGMNTEAFF,TGTGCCAGCAGCCCCCGGACAGGGATGAACACTGAAGCTTTCTTT
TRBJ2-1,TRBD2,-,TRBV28,CASSLWRTSGVNEQFF,TGTGCCAGCAGTTTATGGAGGACTAGCGGGGTCAATGAGCAGTTCTTC
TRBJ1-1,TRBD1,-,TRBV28,CASSIRQGTEAFF,TGTGCCAGCAGTATACGACAGGGGACTGAAGCTTTCTTT
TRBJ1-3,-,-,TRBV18,CASSIWSSEGTIYF,TGTGCCAGCTCAATATGGTCCTCCGAAGGCACCATATATTTT
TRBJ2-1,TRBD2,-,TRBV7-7,CASSPGGTSGKAEQFF,TGTGCTAGCAGCCCGGGGGGGACTAGCGGGAAAGCTGAGCAGTTCTTC
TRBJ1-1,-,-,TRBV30,CAWKPASPLNTEAFF,TGTGCCTGGAAACCCGCCAGTCCCCTGAACACTGAAGCTTTCTTT
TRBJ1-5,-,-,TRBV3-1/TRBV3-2,CASSQGRRDQPQHF,TGTGCCAGCAGCCAGGGTCGTAGGGATCAGCCCCAGCATTTT
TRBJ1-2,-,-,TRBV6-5,CASSYSPEASYTF,TGTGCCAGCAGTTACTCCCCGGAGGCGAGCTACACCTTC
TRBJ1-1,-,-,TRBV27,CASSLTRNTEAFF,TGTGCCAGCAGTTTGACCAGAAACACTGAAGCTTTCTTT
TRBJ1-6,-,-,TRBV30,CAWSVYRALVAVDLYNSPLHF,TGTGCCTGGAGTGTTTACAGGGCGTTGGTGGCGGTAGATCTTTATAATTCACCCCTCCACTTT